This T cell receptor (beta chain) was profiled in a study of OX40 agonist ivuxolimab in advanced cancers. Germline CDR1 reads SEHNR; CDR2 reads FQNEAQ (reference sequence). The CDR3 has 14 amino acids. Trimming at V came to 4 bases and at J to 2 bases, leaving 2 bases not matched to a gene. Data came from immunoSEQ multiplex PCR; TCRdb stores just in-frame clones and leaves some out. This sample has 70,000 or so clones, with roughly 90% found just once. The rearrangement joins TRBV7-9 to TRBJ2-7; 10 bases fit TRBD2. The clonotype comes from an adult with an advanced solid tumor such as melanoma, head and neck, liver or kidney cancer. The specimen comprised CD4+ or CD8+ T cells sorted from blood, sampled in a trial of the OX40 agonist ivuxolimab. This CDR3 reads CASSSAGGPYEQYF. CDR3 nucleotide sequence: TGTGCCAGCAGCTCAGCGGGAGGGCCCTACGAGCAGTACTTC.